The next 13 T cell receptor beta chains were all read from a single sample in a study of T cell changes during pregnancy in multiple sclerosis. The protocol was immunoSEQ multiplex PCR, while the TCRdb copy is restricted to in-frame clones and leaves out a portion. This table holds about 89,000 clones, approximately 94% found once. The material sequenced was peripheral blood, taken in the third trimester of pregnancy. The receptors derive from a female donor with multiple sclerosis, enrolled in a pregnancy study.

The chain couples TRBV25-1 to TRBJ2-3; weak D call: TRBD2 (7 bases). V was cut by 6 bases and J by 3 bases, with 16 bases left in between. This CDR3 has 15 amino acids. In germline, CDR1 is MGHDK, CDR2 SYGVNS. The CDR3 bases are TGTGCCAGCAGGGGGAGGGGGGAGAGAACAGATACGCAGTATTTT. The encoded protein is CASRGRGERTDTQYF.

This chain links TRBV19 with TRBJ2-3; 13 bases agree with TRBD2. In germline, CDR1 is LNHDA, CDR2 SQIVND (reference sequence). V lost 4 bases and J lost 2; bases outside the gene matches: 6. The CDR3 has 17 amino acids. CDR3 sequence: CASSTRLAGGPTDTQYF. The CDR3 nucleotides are TGTGCCAGTAGTACCAGACTAGCGGGAGGACCCACAGATACGCAGTATTTT.

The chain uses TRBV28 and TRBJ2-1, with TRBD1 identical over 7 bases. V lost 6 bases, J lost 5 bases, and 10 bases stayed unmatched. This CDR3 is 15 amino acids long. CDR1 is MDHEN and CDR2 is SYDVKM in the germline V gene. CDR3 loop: CASSGAGGGNNEQFF. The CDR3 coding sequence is TGTGCCAGCAGCGGGGCAGGGGGTGGGAACAATGAGCAGTTCTTC.

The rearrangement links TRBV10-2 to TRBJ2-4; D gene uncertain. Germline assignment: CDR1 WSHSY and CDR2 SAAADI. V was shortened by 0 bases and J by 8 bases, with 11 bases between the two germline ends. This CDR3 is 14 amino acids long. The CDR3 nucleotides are TGCGCCAGCAGTGAGTCGAATAGCCGGGACATTCAGTACTTC. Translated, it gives CASSESNSRDIQYF.

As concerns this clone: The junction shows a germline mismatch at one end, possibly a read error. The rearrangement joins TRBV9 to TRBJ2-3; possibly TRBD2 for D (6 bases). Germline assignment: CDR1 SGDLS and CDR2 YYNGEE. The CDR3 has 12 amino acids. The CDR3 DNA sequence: TGTGCCAGCAGCGTCCTTACGGGGGAGCCTGTTTTC. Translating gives CASSVLTGEPVF.

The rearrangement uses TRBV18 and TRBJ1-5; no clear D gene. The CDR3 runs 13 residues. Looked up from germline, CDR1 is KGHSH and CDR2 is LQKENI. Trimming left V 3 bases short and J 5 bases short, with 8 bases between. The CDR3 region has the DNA TGTGCCAGCTCACCTTCGGTCGATCAGCCCCAGCATTTT. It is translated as CASSPSVDQPQHF.

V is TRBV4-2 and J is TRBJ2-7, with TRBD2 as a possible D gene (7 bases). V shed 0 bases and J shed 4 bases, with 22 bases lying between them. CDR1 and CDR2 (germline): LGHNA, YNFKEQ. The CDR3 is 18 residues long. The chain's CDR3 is CASSQETAGHLTGYEQYF. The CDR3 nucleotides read TGTGCCAGCAGCCAAGAAACAGCGGGACATTTAACAGGGTACGAGCAGTACTTC.

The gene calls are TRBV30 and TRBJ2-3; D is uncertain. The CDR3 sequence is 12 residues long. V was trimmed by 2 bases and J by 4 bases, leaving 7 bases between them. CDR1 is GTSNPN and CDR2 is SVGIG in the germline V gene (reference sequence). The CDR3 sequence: CAWSLAADTQYF. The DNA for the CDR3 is TGTGCCTGGAGTCTTGCGGCAGATACGCAGTATTTT.

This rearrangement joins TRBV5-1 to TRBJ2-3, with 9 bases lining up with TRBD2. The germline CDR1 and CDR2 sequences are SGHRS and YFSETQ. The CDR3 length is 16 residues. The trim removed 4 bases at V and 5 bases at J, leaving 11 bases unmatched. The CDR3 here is CASSGGGRAGIDTQYF. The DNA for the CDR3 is TGCGCCAGCAGCGGAGGCGGGAGGGCCGGGATAGATACGCAGTATTTT.

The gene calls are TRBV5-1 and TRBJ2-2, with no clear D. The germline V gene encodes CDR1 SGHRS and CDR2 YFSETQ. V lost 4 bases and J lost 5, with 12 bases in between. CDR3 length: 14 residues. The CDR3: CASSPRGDTGELFF. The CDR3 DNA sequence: TGCGCCAGCAGCCCCCGCGGTGATACCGGGGAGCTGTTTTTT.

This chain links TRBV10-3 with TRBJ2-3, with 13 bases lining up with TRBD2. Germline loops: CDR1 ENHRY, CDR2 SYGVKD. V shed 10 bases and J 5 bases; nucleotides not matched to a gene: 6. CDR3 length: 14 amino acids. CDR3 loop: CATGTSGKEDTQYF. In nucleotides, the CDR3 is TGTGCCACCGGGACTAGCGGGAAGGAAGATACGCAGTATTTT.

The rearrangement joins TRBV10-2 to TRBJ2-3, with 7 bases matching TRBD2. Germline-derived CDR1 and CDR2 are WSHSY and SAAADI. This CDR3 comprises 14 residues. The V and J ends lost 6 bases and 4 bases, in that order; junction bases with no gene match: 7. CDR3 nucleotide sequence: TGCGCCAGCAGAGCGCCAACTAGCGCAGATACGCAGTATTTT. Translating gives CASRAPTSADTQYF.

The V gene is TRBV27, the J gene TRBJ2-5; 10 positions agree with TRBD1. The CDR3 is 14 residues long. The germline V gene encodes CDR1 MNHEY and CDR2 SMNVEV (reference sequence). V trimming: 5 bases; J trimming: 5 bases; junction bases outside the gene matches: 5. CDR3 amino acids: CASSVTGGGETQYF. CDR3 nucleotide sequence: TGTGCCAGCAGTGTGACAGGGGGCGGGGAGACCCAGTACTTC.